This TCR beta chain originates from a study of cytomegalovirus exposure and HLA in healthy donors. The PCR made use of 60 Vbeta and 13 Jbeta primers. The protocol was immunoSEQ multiplex PCR, while the TCRdb copy is restricted to in-frame clones and leaves out a portion. The data hold about 110,000 clones, with approximately 71% observed a single time. Findings and limits, study-wide: Solely CMV serostatus was available to characterize immune exposure. A later analysis linked around 15,000 TCR beta sequences to HLA alleles at 0.05 false discovery rate. Reported findings show TCR beta sequences accurately forecast HLA-A and HLA-B alleles in most subjects. The study labeled more than 150 TCR beta chains cytomegalovirus-associated.

V lost 0 bases to trimming and J lost 9 bases; unmatched junction nucleotides: 7. The CDR3 spans 15 residues. From germline, CDR1 is SGHKS and CDR2 YYEKEE (reference sequence). As for this clone: Antigen unknown.

The chain combines TRBV5-5 with TRBJ2-1; 9 bases align to TRBD1. This TCR derives from a man aged 40-50 years in good health and CMV-seronegative. What was sequenced was PBMCs. CDR3 in amino acids: CASSLVSDRGSEQFF. The CDR3 nucleotides read TGTGCCAGCAGCTTGGTGTCGGACAGGGGATCTGAGCAGTTCTTC.